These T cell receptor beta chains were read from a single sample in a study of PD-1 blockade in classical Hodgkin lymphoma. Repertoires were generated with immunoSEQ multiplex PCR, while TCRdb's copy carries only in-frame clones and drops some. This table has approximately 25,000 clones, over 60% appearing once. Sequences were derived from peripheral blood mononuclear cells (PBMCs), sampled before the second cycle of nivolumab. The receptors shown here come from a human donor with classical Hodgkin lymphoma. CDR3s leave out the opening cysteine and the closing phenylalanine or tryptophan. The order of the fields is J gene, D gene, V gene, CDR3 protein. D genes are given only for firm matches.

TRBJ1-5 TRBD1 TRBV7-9 ASSPGQLNQPQH
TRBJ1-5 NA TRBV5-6 ASSFGGEQPQH
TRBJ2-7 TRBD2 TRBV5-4 ASSPGTSGRINEQY
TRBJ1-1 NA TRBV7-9 ASSLEAGAEAF
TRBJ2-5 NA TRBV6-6 ASSYVTAGVETQY
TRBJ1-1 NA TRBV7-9 ASTIAAANTEAF
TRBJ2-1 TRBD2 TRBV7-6 ASSLVAWKLAEDCNEQF
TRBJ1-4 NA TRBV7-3 ASSLRPNEKLF
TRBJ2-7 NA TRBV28 ASSLSQGQGYEQY
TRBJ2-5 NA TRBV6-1 ASSSTEETQY
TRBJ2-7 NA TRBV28 ATGEGSGGASNEQY
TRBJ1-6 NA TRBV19 ASTPLGRNNSPLH
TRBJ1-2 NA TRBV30 AWSVGSDYGYT
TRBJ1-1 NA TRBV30 AWSLLLGDTEAF
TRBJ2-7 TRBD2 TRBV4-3 ASSQGTSGYEQY
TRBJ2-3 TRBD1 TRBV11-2 ASSPGTGHTDTQY
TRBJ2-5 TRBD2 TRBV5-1 ASRGSGRVETQY
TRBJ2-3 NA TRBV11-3 ASSPHSAEDTQY
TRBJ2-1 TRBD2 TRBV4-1 ASSQLFSGRPANEQF
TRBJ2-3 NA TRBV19 ASSPGDTDTQY
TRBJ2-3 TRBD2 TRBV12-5 ASGLWVGRADTQY
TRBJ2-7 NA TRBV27 ASRPRAAYEQY
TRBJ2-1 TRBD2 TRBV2 ASKREGDEQF
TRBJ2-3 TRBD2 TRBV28 ASSLWLPGGDTQY
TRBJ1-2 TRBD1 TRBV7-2 ASSQRPSGQGGYT
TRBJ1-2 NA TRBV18 ASSPPGREYGYT
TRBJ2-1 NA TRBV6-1 ASSESYGNEQF
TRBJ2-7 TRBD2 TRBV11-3 ASSLDPGGYVEQY
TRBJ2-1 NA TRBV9 ASSVEVQEDEQF
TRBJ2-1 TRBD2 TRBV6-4 ASSDGLAAINEQF
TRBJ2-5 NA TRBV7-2 ASSPRSGSNQETQY
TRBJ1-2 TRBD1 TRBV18 ASSPRQGPPTGYT
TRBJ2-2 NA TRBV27 ASSLSPAGLGGELF
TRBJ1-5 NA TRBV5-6 ASSSTGDNQPQH
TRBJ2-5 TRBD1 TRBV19 ASSSTGGRKGTQY
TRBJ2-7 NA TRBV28 ASSLTANEQY
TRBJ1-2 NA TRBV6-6 ASNEPWVASYGYT
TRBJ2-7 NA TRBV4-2 ASSVGGYSQEQY
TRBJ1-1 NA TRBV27 ASSPSRRTEAF
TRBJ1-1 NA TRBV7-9 ASSSGHMNTEAF
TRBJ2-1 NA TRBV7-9 ASSPVGDNSYNEQF
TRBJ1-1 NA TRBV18 ASSRWDSTEAF
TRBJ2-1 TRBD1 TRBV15 ATSGDSYNEQF
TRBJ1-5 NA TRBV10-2 ASSGTGINQPQH
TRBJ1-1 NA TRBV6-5 ASSSLIFRTEAF
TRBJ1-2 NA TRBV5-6 ASSLRGSRRGYT
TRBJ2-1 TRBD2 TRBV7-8 ASSLRLAGGGAYNEQF
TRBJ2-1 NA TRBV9 ASSVATTNNEQF
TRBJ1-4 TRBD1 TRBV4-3 ASSYSIGTGGFATNEKLF
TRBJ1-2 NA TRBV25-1 ASSETPGTAGYGYT
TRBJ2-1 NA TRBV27 ASRPGFYNEQF
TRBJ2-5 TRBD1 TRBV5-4 ASSLPWDRGRETQY
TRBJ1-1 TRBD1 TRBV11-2 ASTLSRFRGSTEAF
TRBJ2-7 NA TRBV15 ATSRETGSGEQY
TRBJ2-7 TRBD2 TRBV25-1 ASSRWVAGSSYEQY
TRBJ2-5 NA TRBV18 ASSPTAGNSGEETQY
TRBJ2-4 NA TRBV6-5 ASRTMPGNIQY